A selection of T cell receptor beta chains follows, all from one sample in a study of blood T cell repertoires in COVID-19. Produced via immunoSEQ multiplex PCR; TCRdb's table is partial and in-frame only. The sample yields about 130,000 clones, roughly 86% seen once. The sequencing input was peripheral blood. The source is a woman in her 70s with COVID-19, enrolled during active disease. CDR3s include the opening cysteine and the closing phenylalanine or tryptophan. The D gene is left open where the match is weak. Not every row has a clone size; where given, it reads once, few, many or a size class.

CDR3 DNA | CDR3 protein | D gene | J gene | V gene | clone size
TGTGCCAGCAGTTCGCCACTAGCGGGGGGGATTTTCGAGCAGTACTTC | CASSSPLAGGIFEQYF | TRBD2 | TRBJ2-7 | TRBV28 | -
TGTGCCAGCAGCTTAGGACAGGGAGAGACCCAGTACTTC | CASSLGQGETQYF | TRBD1 | TRBJ2-5 | TRBV7-9 | -
TGTGCCAGCAGCCTGCATAGCGGGGTCGCGGGGGAGCAGTACTTC | CASSLHSGVAGEQYF | TRBD2 | TRBJ2-7 | TRBV7-2 | once
TGTGCCACTGACAGGGGCGAAAACACTGAAGCTTTCTTT | CATDRGENTEAFF | TRBD1 | TRBJ1-1 | TRBV10-3 | -
TGTGCCTGGGACCGGGACAGGAGTAAAGAGCAGTACTTC | CAWDRDRSKEQYF | TRBD1 | TRBJ2-7 | TRBV30 | -
TGTGCCAGTAGAGGGGGAACTGGAAACACCATATATTTT | CASRGGTGNTIYF | - | TRBJ1-3 | TRBV19 | -
TGCAGCGTTCGGACAGGGGAGCGCTCCTACGAGCAGTACTTC | CSVRTGERSYEQYF | TRBD1 | TRBJ2-7 | TRBV29-1 | -
TGTGCCAGCAGTGACAGGGGGGGCCCAGATACGCAGTATTTT | CASSDRGGPDTQYF | - | TRBJ2-3 | TRBV6-4 | -
TGTGCCATCGGGAAGGGGGCGAGTGGGGCCAACGTCCTGACTTTC | CAIGKGASGANVLTF | TRBD1 | TRBJ2-6 | TRBV10-3 | -
TGCGCCAGCAGCATCCAGGGGGCAACGGGCACCGGGGAGCTGTTTTTT | CASSIQGATGTGELFF | TRBD1 | TRBJ2-2 | TRBV5-1 | -
TGTGCCAGCAGTTACTCCGACAGGGGGGTTTGGCCCCAGCATTTT | CASSYSDRGVWPQHF | TRBD1 | TRBJ1-5 | TRBV6-5 | -
TGTGCCAGCAGCCCTACCCTCTTGACAGACAATGGCTACACCTTC | CASSPTLLTDNGYTF | - | TRBJ1-2 | TRBV7-9 | -
TGCAGCATTACAGGGGTCTACAATGAGCAGTTCTTC | CSITGVYNEQFF | TRBD1 | TRBJ2-1 | TRBV29-1 | -
TGCGCCAGCAGCTTGGCTGGTGGGGGCGGTACAGATACGCAGTATTTT | CASSLAGGGGTDTQYF | - | TRBJ2-3 | TRBV5-1 | -
TGTGCCAGCAGCTCAGACAGGGCAACCAATTCACCCCTCCACTTT | CASSSDRATNSPLHF | TRBD1 | TRBJ1-6 | TRBV11-2 | -
TGTGCCAGCAGTGAGGCTAGCGGGGGGTTCGATGAGCAGTTCTTC | CASSEASGGFDEQFF | TRBD2 | TRBJ2-1 | TRBV6-4 | few
TGTGCCAGCAGCCCACAGGGGTCCAAAAACATTCAGTACTTC | CASSPQGSKNIQYF | TRBD1 | TRBJ2-4 | TRBV3-1/TRBV3-2 | -
TGCGCCAGCAGCTTGGGACAGGGTATTGAGCCCCAGCATTTT | CASSLGQGIEPQHF | TRBD1 | TRBJ1-5 | TRBV5-1 | -
TGTGCCAGCGGGTCGGGACAGGGACTGTCTAACGGGGAGCTGTTTTTT | CASGSGQGLSNGELFF | TRBD1 | TRBJ2-2 | TRBV5-4 | -
TGTGCCAGCTCACTGAACAGGGGGACCTACGAGCAGTACTTC | CASSLNRGTYEQYF | TRBD1 | TRBJ2-7 | TRBV18 | -
TGTGCCAGCACCAGCGGGGGATTAGGGGAGACCCAGTACTTC | CASTSGGLGETQYF | TRBD2 | TRBJ2-5 | TRBV6-5 | -
TGCGCCAGCAGCTTCACAGGGGGCACCGGGGAGCTGTTTTTT | CASSFTGGTGELFF | TRBD1 | TRBJ2-2 | TRBV5-1 | -
TGTGCCAGTAAAGCTAGCGGGGAATACGAGCAGTACTTC | CASKASGEYEQYF | TRBD2 | TRBJ2-7 | TRBV6-5 | -
TGTGCCAGCAGCATCGGGACAGGACGCTCCTACGAGCAGTACTTC | CASSIGTGRSYEQYF | TRBD1 | TRBJ2-7 | TRBV27 | once
TGTGCCAGCAGTTACTCGTTACAGGGTGACGGCTACACCTTC | CASSYSLQGDGYTF | - | TRBJ1-2 | TRBV6-5 | -
TGTGCCAGCAGTCCCTTGGGGACAGGGACAAGCAATCAGCCCCAGCATTTT | CASSPLGTGTSNQPQHF | TRBD1 | TRBJ1-5 | TRBV28 | few